This paragraph covers one T cell receptor (beta chain) sequence. This clonotype was counted at least ten times. This receptor's antigen is unknown. Per-base quality was not reported, and no clone a single base away is much larger than it. For CDR1 and CDR2, the germline V gene lists SGHVS and FNYEAQ. V lost 2 bases and J lost 2 bases; the stretch between them is 14 bases long. The CDR3 has 16 amino acids, counting the end cysteine and phenylalanine. The sequence is cut down to CDR3 DNA, 48 bases in frame from base 1. The sample originates from a study of T cell repertoires in cytomegalovirus infection (dated by TCRdb to between 2018 and 2021). Broadly, across the study: Donor HLA type was relevant to the analysis, because carriage of CMV infection together with the matching HLA type was indicated by public TCR beta signatures. What the study reported, not specific to this receptor: In both this cohort and an independent cohort of 352 donors, the cumulative frequency of public TCR beta family members distinguished carriers of CMV infection plus the relevant HLA type. The ex vivo response was dominated by HLA-C-restricted CMV-specific TCR beta clonotypes, which also provided the single most frequent clonotype in two of eight donors.

TCRdb lists the instrument as Illumina HiSeq 1500. TCRdb reworked the public reads: Q25 trimming with fastp, MiXCR clone assembly, productive beta chains retained. CDR3 protein sequences are deduplicated, and each keeps its most common genes and DNA. Within this sample are about 230,000 distinct CDR3 sequences, with approximately 22% of them counted one time only. In total, the top ten clones hold roughly 20% of the sample. Sequencing was carried out using CD8+ T cells from PBMCs. The TCR sequence derives from a human donor in good health (CMV status not recorded). Some clones in this sample may be carry-over from other donors' samples. The rearranged segments are TRBV7-6 and TRBJ2-3, with the D gene too uncertain to name. Here is the DNA: TGTGCCAGCAGCTTATCGGCCGAACACTCCACAGATACGCAGTATTTT. Its product reads: CASSLSAEHSTDTQYF.